This T cell receptor (beta chain) appears in the sequencing data of a study of human T cells and chemical hapten exposure. The overall study: Per-sample TCR yield variation was attributed mainly to small pooled library volume differences.

In its sample, this clonotype was seen many times. No antigen is known for it. This CDR3 has 15 residues. The V gene lost 2 bases and the J gene lost 0 bases, with 8 bases spanning the gap. Study-wide results and limits: A positive correlation with patch test score was shown by PT1 expanded TCR counts.

Time point denoted: patch test 1, 2 weeks after DPC sensitization. Indicated treatment: therapeutic diphenylcyclopropenone sensitization with weekly scalp DPC. The study drew its donors from alopecia patients who were 18 to 70 years old and suitable for DPC. The study used a library that attached unique molecular identifiers to individual cDNA molecules. One entry per CDR3 protein, called by TCRdb with MiXCR from the RACE reads. The data contain around 380,000 distinct CDR3 sequences, nearly 5% of them singletons. The sequences come from whole blood, collected in connection with sensitization to the hapten diphenylcyclopropenone (DPC). J is TRBJ1-5 and V is TRBV12-3 or TRBV12-4; TRBD1 might be the D (5 bases). The receptor was derived from a woman aged 45-65 years with alopecia areata. Some clones in this sample may be carry-over from other donors' samples. CDR3 nucleotides: TGTGCCAGCAGTTTAATTGGGGCTAGCAATCAGCCCCAGCATTTT. This encodes CASSLIGASNQPQHF.